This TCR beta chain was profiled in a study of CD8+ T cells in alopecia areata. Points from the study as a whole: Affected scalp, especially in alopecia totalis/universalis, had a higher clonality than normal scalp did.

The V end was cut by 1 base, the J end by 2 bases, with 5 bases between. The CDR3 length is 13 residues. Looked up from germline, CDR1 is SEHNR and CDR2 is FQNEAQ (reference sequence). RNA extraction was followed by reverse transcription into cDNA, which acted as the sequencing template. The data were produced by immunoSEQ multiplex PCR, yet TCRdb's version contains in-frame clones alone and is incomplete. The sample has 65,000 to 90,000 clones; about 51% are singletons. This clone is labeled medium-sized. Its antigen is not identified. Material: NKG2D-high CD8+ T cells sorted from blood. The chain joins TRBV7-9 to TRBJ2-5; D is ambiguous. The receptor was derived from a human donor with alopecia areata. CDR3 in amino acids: CASSLDPQETQYF. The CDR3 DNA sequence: TGTGCCAGCAGCTTAGACCCGCAAGAGACCCAGTACTTC.